This is a list of T cell receptor beta chains from one sample in a study of T cells expressing NK-cell markers. From the 5' RACE reads, TCRdb lists one entry per CDR3 protein and no DNA. This sample contains around 380,000 distinct CDR3 sequences. Material for sequencing was blood T cells: a sorted CD56 or NKG2C T cell subset, CD4+ or CD8+ T cells, or bulk PBMC T cells (not recorded which). These receptors all stem from a woman in her forties or fifties in good health. Each CDR3 is given with its conserved first and last residue.

J gene: TRBJ1-2
V gene: TRBV7-2
CDR3 protein: CASSLGEGYGNYGYTF

J gene: TRBJ2-1
V gene: TRBV5-4
CDR3 protein: CASSSYESLGEQFF

J gene: TRBJ2-7
V gene: TRBV5-1
CDR3 protein: CASSLGGTGRYEQYF

J gene: TRBJ1-1
V gene: TRBV29-1
CDR3 protein: CSVDWQGPADTEAFF

J gene: TRBJ1-4
V gene: TRBV9
CDR3 protein: CASSVGGREAEKLFF

J gene: TRBJ2-1
V gene: TRBV4-1
CDR3 protein: CASRTRLADNNEQFF

J gene: TRBJ1-1
V gene: TRBV7-9
CDR3 protein: CASSPGQRPVTEAFF

J gene: TRBJ1-3
V gene: TRBV9
CDR3 protein: CASSGGARPGGNTIYF

J gene: TRBJ2-7
V gene: TRBV7-9
CDR3 protein: CASSFRHEQYF

J gene: TRBJ2-2
V gene: TRBV6-6
CDR3 protein: CASYRPGELFF

J gene: TRBJ2-5
V gene: TRBV11-2
CDR3 protein: CASSLVGTGVGETQYF

J gene: TRBJ2-1
V gene: TRBV11-3
CDR3 protein: CASSLDGQREFHEQFF

J gene: TRBJ2-2
V gene: TRBV9
CDR3 protein: CASRGSTGELFF

J gene: TRBJ1-2
V gene: TRBV5-6
CDR3 protein: CASSRSSGYTF

J gene: TRBJ2-5
V gene: TRBV7-9
CDR3 protein: CASRAGTSGQETQYF

J gene: TRBJ2-3
V gene: TRBV15
CDR3 protein: CATSRRLVPDTQYF

J gene: TRBJ2-1
V gene: TRBV11-2
CDR3 protein: CASSSGGSVYNEQFF

J gene: TRBJ2-5
V gene: TRBV10-3
CDR3 protein: CAISKQGLQETQYF

J gene: TRBJ2-1
V gene: TRBV11-3
CDR3 protein: CASSPTSGKLEEQFF

J gene: TRBJ1-1
V gene: TRBV14
CDR3 protein: CASSQGTGGSTEAFF

J gene: TRBJ1-1
V gene: TRBV18
CDR3 protein: CASSVAGTGAQEAFF

J gene: TRBJ2-1
V gene: TRBV28
CDR3 protein: CASSLRAEPYNEQFF

J gene: TRBJ2-5
V gene: TRBV19
CDR3 protein: CASGGQSAETQYF

J gene: TRBJ2-2
V gene: TRBV5-6
CDR3 protein: CASSGGLAGDTGELFF

J gene: TRBJ1-2
V gene: TRBV20-1
CDR3 protein: CSARESRGLGYGYTF

J gene: TRBJ1-2
V gene: TRBV10-3
CDR3 protein: CAISAAGRYGYTF

J gene: TRBJ2-2
V gene: TRBV15
CDR3 protein: CATSKIVLEGRDTGELFF

J gene: TRBJ2-4
V gene: TRBV5-6
CDR3 protein: CASSLERDRSKNIQYF

J gene: TRBJ2-3
V gene: TRBV20-1
CDR3 protein: CSASLLAGGMGSSTDTQYF

J gene: TRBJ2-7
V gene: TRBV28
CDR3 protein: CASSLLGRGEQYF

J gene: TRBJ2-4
V gene: TRBV5-1
CDR3 protein: CASSLSRDWTNIQYF

J gene: TRBJ1-2
V gene: TRBV5-1
CDR3 protein: CASSWGGRDVYTF

J gene: TRBJ2-2
V gene: TRBV7-9
CDR3 protein: CASSLAEAGAGELFF

J gene: TRBJ2-3
V gene: TRBV6-5
CDR3 protein: CASSPQGGGTDTQYF

J gene: TRBJ1-3
V gene: TRBV12-3/TRBV12-4
CDR3 protein: CASSRRTTQNTIYF

J gene: TRBJ2-3
V gene: TRBV12-3/TRBV12-4
CDR3 protein: CASSLSGLRTDTQYF

J gene: TRBJ2-1
V gene: TRBV15
CDR3 protein: CATRRTRGSYNEQFF

J gene: TRBJ2-7
V gene: TRBV5-1
CDR3 protein: CASSLGGGGLSYEQYF

J gene: TRBJ2-7
V gene: TRBV5-1
CDR3 protein: CASSWTGPNYEQYF

J gene: TRBJ2-3
V gene: TRBV12-3/TRBV12-4
CDR3 protein: CASSLSRHRDTQYF

J gene: TRBJ2-5
V gene: TRBV5-1
CDR3 protein: CASSLSGTDKETQYF

J gene: TRBJ2-7
V gene: TRBV20-1
CDR3 protein: CSGTHEVGEQYF